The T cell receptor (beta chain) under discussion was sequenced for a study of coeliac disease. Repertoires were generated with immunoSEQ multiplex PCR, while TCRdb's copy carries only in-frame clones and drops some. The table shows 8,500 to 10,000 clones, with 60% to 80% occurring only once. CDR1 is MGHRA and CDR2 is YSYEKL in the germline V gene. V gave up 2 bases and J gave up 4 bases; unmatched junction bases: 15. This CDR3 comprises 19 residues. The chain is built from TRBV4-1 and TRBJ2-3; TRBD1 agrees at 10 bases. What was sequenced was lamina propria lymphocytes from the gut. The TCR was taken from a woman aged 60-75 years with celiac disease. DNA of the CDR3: TGCGCCAGCAGCCAAACGAACCGGCCCGGGACAGGGGAGGCAGATACGCAGTATTTT. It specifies CASSQTNRPGTGEADTQYF.